This TCR beta chain was profiled in a study of post-analysis software for immune sequencing data. In the study overall: Progressive-relapsing, secondary progressive and relapsing-remitting multiple sclerosis were among the disease courses included.

The TCR beta cDNA libraries carried unique molecular identifiers. TCRdb used MiXCR to reprocess the PCR reads, holding one entry per CDR3 protein. The repertoire holds about 500,000 distinct CDR3 sequences, with around 40% as singletons. Germline CDR1 and CDR2: MNHEY and SMNVEV (reference sequence). CDR3 length: 12 amino acids. Trimming pared 8 bases from V and 10 bases from J, leaving 15 bases between. Study-wide points: A handful of TRBV segments (TRBV5-6, TRBV5-1 and TRBV20-1 among them) occurred more frequently in patients than in controls.

In this sample, this clonotype turned up a few times. Its antigen is still unknown. This chain links TRBV27 with TRBJ2-1; D may correspond to TRBD1 or TRBD2 (5 bases each). Specimen: blood. This TCR came from a girl aged 10-17 years with multiple sclerosis. The CDR3: CASLDTSGEQFF. In DNA form, the CDR3 reads TGTGCCAGCCTGGACACCTCGGGGGAGCAGTTCTTC.